Presented here are 23 T cell receptor beta chains from one specimen sequenced in a study of blood T cell repertoires in COVID-19. Assay: immunoSEQ multiplex PCR; the TCRdb copy retains only in-frame clones and omits some. Of some 130,000 clones in the sample, around nine tenths were seen once. The sequencing sample was made of peripheral blood. The receptors come from a man between 60 and 75 years old with COVID-19, enrolled during active disease.

The chain has TRBV19 and TRBJ2-1; 7 positions match TRBD1. This CDR3 region has 13 residues. Looked up from germline, CDR1 is LNHDA and CDR2 is SQIVND (reference sequence). V gave up 8 bases and J gave up 4 bases; unmatched junction bases: 5. In DNA form, the CDR3 reads TGTGCCAGTCTCGGGACAGAATACAATGAGCAGTTCTTC. Its protein is CASLGTEYNEQFF.

In nucleotides, the CDR3 is TGTGCCACCAATCGTGGGGGGGCGCAAGAGGAACCCCTCCACTTT. This codes for CATNRGGAQEEPLHF. The chain couples TRBV28 to TRBJ1-6; TRBD1 is a possible D gene (6 bases). Trimming removed 10 bases from V and 12 bases from J, with 25 bases in between. CDR1 is MDHEN, CDR2 SYDVKM, per germline. This CDR3 has 15 residues.

This chain links TRBV5-1 with TRBJ2-7, with 7 bases lining up with TRBD1. The CDR3 has 15 amino acids. Germline V gives CDR1 SGHRS, CDR2 YFSETQ. The J segment lost 6 bases and the V segment lost 4 bases, leaving 13 bases of the junction unmatched. The CDR3 coding sequence is TGCGCCAGCAGCGATATGGACAGGCGGAGACGCGAGCAGTACTTC. This gives the protein CASSDMDRRRREQYF.

The chain carries TRBV5-4 and TRBJ1-4; 11 nucleotides line up with TRBD1. V trimming: 3 bases; J trimming: 6 bases; junction bases outside the gene matches: 7. CDR3 length: 16 amino acids. Per the germline V gene, CDR1 is SGHNT and CDR2 is YYREEE (reference sequence). As DNA, the CDR3 is TGTGCCAGCAGCTCGGGGACAGGGGGTCTCGATGAAAAACTGTTTTTT. Translation gives CASSSGTGGLDEKLFF.

The chain couples TRBV11-2 to TRBJ2-1; D not resolved. The CDR3 is 14 residues long. Per the germline V gene, CDR1 is SGHAT and CDR2 is FQNNGV. The V gene lost 5 bases and the J gene lost 8 bases, with 16 bases spanning the gap. The CDR3 coding sequence is TGTGCCAGCAGCCCGATGAGCGCACGGGATGAGCAGTTCTTC. Translation gives CASSPMSARDEQFF. Together with reference TRBV11-2 and TRBJ2-1, the CDR3 gives the full variable domain: EAGVAQSPRYKIIEKRQSVAFWCNPISGHATLYWYQQILGQGPKLLIQFQNNGVVDDSQLPKDRFSAERLKGVDSTLKIQPAKLEDSAVYLCASSPMSARDEQFFGPGTRLTVL.

There are a few counts of this clone. This chain connects TRBV6-1 to TRBJ1-1; D might be TRBD1 (5 bases). V lost 1 base, J lost 4 bases, and 13 bases lay in between. The CDR3 has 15 amino acids. Germline V lookup: CDR1 MNHNS, CDR2 SASEGT. The CDR3 DNA follows: TGTGCCAGCAGTGAAGGGGGCAAAATCGGCACTGAAGCTTTCTTT. This gives the protein CASSEGGKIGTEAFF.

The chain is built from TRBV7-2 and TRBJ2-2; 8 bases are a match to TRBD2. Germline CDR1 reads SGHTA; CDR2 reads FQGNSA. J gave up 0 bases and V 6 bases, and 6 bases lay outside the gene matches. The CDR3 is 16 amino acids. This chain's CDR3 is CASSSYSGANTGELFF. CDR3 bases: TGTGCCAGCAGTTCTTATAGCGGGGCGAACACCGGGGAGCTGTTTTTT.

J is TRBJ1-1 and V is TRBV29-1; D may be TRBD1 (5 bases). Germline V CDR1 and CDR2: SQVTM, ANQGSEA. V was trimmed by 2 bases and J by 0 bases, leaving 16 bases between them. This CDR3 contains 16 residues. CDR3 sequence reads: CSVEPKQRGLNTEAFF. The CDR3 region has the DNA TGCAGCGTTGAACCGAAACAAAGGGGATTGAACACTGAAGCTTTCTTT.

The chain has TRBV19 and TRBJ1-5; D may be TRBD1 (5 bases). CDR1 and CDR2 from the germline V gene are LNHDA and SQIVND (reference sequence). CDR3 size: 16 residues. Trimming cost V 6 bases and J 0 bases, with 15 bases left between them. CDR3 nucleotide sequence: TGTGCCAGTAGCCCATCTACAGGATATAGCAATCAGCCCCAGCATTTT. Protein product: CASSPSTGYSNQPQHF.

The rearrangement uses TRBV9 and TRBJ2-3, with 12 bases lining up with TRBD1. Germline CDR1 and CDR2: SGDLS and YYNGEE. CDR3 length: 15 residues. The trim removed 4 bases at V and 5 bases at J, leaving 5 bases unmatched. The CDR3 spells CASSPGQGAGDTQYF. The CDR3 DNA reads as TGTGCCAGCAGCCCGGGACAGGGGGCTGGAGATACGCAGTATTTT.

Details on this clone: Other DNA sequences in this sample translate to the same CDR3. The chain employs TRBV24-1 and TRBJ1-1; possible D gene TRBD1, 5 bases. V lost 0 bases, J lost 6 bases, and 7 bases lay in between. Germline V gene lookup returns CDR1 KGHDR and CDR2 SFDVKD. CDR3 length equals 13 residues. CDR3: CATSDLRGSEAFF. CDR3 nucleotides: TGTGCCACCAGTGATTTGAGGGGTTCTGAAGCTTTCTTT.

The chain links TRBV12-3 or TRBV12-4 to TRBJ1-5; TRBD1 is a possible D gene (6 bases). V shed 6 bases and J shed 7 bases, with 13 bases lying between them. This CDR3 has 13 amino acids. The CDR3 region has the DNA TGTGCCAGCAGCCTACAGGGAAGCCAGCCCCAGCATTTT. Its translation is CASSLQGSQPQHF.

This clone has only one observation. The sample carries other DNA sequences with the same CDR3. The genes are TRBV19 and TRBJ1-5, with a possible D match to TRBD1 (5 bases). The length of the CDR3 is 12 residues. Per germline, CDR1 LNHDA and CDR2 SQIVND (reference sequence). Between the trimmed V and J ends, which lost 4 bases and 10 bases, there was a span of 11 bases. The CDR3 nucleotides read TGTGCCAGTAGTACCTCAACAGGTCCCCAGCATTTT. Protein sequence: CASSTSTGPQHF.

V is TRBV27 and J is TRBJ2-6; the D gene is possibly TRBD1 (6 bases). CDR1 is MNHEY and CDR2 is SMNVEV in the germline V gene (reference sequence). The length of the CDR3 is 16 residues. With 2 bases removed from V and 0 bases from J, the gap between germline ends came to 8 bases. The CDR3: CASSLLRGSGANVLTF. The CDR3 DNA reads TGTGCCAGCAGTTTACTCAGGGGCTCTGGGGCCAACGTCCTGACTTTC. Using reference TRBV27 and TRBJ2-6 for the parts outside the CDR3, the full variable domain is EAQVTQNPRYLITVTGKKLTVTCSQNMNHEYMSWYRQDPGLGLRQIYYSMNVEVTDKGDVPEGYKVSRKEKRNFPLILESPSPNQTSLYFCASSLLRGSGANVLTFGAGSRLTVL.

The CDR3 DNA reads as TGCAGCGTTGAAGGGGGTGGACTGGGAACTGAAGCTTTCTTT. It specifies CSVEGGGLGTEAFF. The chain combines TRBV29-1 with TRBJ1-1; D remains ambiguous. The CDR3 spans 14 residues. CDR1 is SQVTM and CDR2 is ANQGSEA in the germline V gene. V was shortened by 1 base and J by 5 bases, with 14 bases between the two germline ends.

The chain joins TRBV5-1 to TRBJ1-3; D is perhaps TRBD1 (6 bases). The V end was cut by 0 bases, the J end by 3 bases, with 10 bases between. The CDR3 runs to 15 residues. Germline CDR1 SGHRS, CDR2 YFSETQ. CDR3 sequence (DNA): TGCGCCAGCAGCTTGGGGGCAGGGGATGGAAACACCATATATTTT. It specifies CASSLGAGDGNTIYF.

V and J are TRBV7-3 and TRBJ1-1; 8 bases are a match to TRBD1. Germline trimming cut 5 bases from V and 7 bases from J; bases unmatched to any gene: 9. The CDR3 length is 14 residues. Germline V gives CDR1 SGHTA, CDR2 FQGTGA. CDR3 amino acids: CASSPGTGSSEAFF. CDR3 DNA: TGTGCCAGCAGCCCGGGGACAGGCTCTAGTGAAGCTTTCTTT.

This chain uses TRBV19 with TRBJ2-5, with D perhaps matching TRBD2 (5 bases). CDR3 length: 14 residues. With 8 bases removed from V and 5 bases from J, the gap between germline ends came to 18 bases. Germline lookup yields CDR1 LNHDA and CDR2 SQIVND (reference sequence). CDR3 region: CASAREPGRETQYF. The CDR3, as DNA: TGTGCCAGTGCCCGGGAACCGGGCAGGGAGACCCAGTACTTC.

This chain joins TRBV4-1 and TRBJ1-3, with a weak D call TRBD1 (5 bases). Germline V gives CDR1 MGHRA, CDR2 YSYEKL. This CDR3 has 15 amino acids. Trimming removed 1 base from V and 4 bases from J, with 11 bases in between. DNA for the CDR3: TGCGCCAGCAGCCAAGGGATCAGGGCCGGAAACACCATATATTTT. This translates into CASSQGIRAGNTIYF.

This chain uses TRBV3-1 (or the pseudogene TRBV3-2) with TRBJ2-5; 8 bases map to TRBD2. The V and J ends lost 1 base and 9 bases, in that order; junction bases with no gene match: 16. Germline assignment: CDR1 LGHDT and CDR2 YNNKEL (reference sequence). CDR3 length: 17 amino acids. CDR3 bases: TGTGCCAGCAGCCAAGTCGGCTCGGCGGGGGGTCCGATGTCCCAGTACTTC. It translates to CASSQVGSAGGPMSQYF.

CDR3 coding DNA: TGTGCCTGGAGTGTATTACAGGGGGGCGGCTACACCTTC. It specifies CAWSVLQGGGYTF. The genes are TRBV30 and TRBJ1-2, with 8 bases aligning to TRBD1. Trimming at V came to 0 bases and at J to 8 bases, leaving 5 bases not matched to a gene. CDR3 length: 13 residues. Germline V gene lookup returns CDR1 GTSNPN and CDR2 SVGIG (reference sequence).

This chain uses TRBV11-2 with TRBJ1-6; 10 bases map to TRBD1. There are 15 residues in the CDR3. The V gene's germline CDR1 is SGHAT and CDR2 FQNNGV. The V gene end was trimmed by 3 bases and the J gene end by 9 bases; junction bases not matched to a gene: 5. The CDR3 protein is CASSFRQGATSPLHF. CDR3 nucleotide sequence: TGTGCCAGCAGCTTCAGACAGGGGGCTACTTCACCCCTCCACTTT.

V gene TRBV12-2 combines with J gene TRBJ1-2; no check of the table's D call, TRBD1, against the DNA was made. TRBV12-2 is a recognized pseudogene. CDR3 length: 19 amino acids. The CDR3 DNA reads as TGTGCAAGTCGCCCCTTGTCGGGACAGGGGGCCAGGTGGGACTATGGCTACACCTTC. It specifies CASRPLSGQGARWDYGYTF.